The 29 T cell receptor beta chains below come from one sample, sequenced in a study of regulatory T cells. The PCR used 52 TRBV and 13 TRBJ primers. Assay used: immunoSEQ multiplex PCR; TCRdb lists only in-frame clones, some missing. The repertoire consists of 20,000 to 25,000 clones, with more than 85% occurring once and the leading ten covering around 3.3%. Sequenced sample: CD8+ T cells sorted from blood. The receptors shown here come from a child aged 2 to 10 with CD3G deficiency.

V and J are TRBV7-8 and TRBJ1-5; TRBD1 matches 8 bases. V gave up 5 bases and J gave up 6 bases; unmatched junction bases: 6. This CDR3 region has 14 residues. Looked up from germline, CDR1 is SGHVS and CDR2 is FQNEAQ. CDR3 loop: CASSADRGSQPQHF. In DNA, the CDR3 is TGTGCCAGCAGCGCTGACAGGGGAAGTCAGCCCCAGCATTTT.

The chain uses TRBV6-1 and TRBJ1-2; unclear D gene. Looked up from germline, CDR1 is MNHNS and CDR2 is SASEGT. This CDR3 has 14 residues. Trimming stripped 1 base from V and 5 bases from J, with 11 bases between. The CDR3 loop reads CASSEGRGLYGYTF. The CDR3, as DNA: TGTGCCAGCAGTGAAGGGAGAGGCCTATATGGCTACACCTTC.

The chain has TRBV6-1 and TRBJ2-7, with D unresolved. CDR1 is MNHNS and CDR2 is SASEGT in the germline V gene. CDR3 length: 12 residues. Trimming left V 11 bases short and J 4 bases short, with 15 bases between. Here the CDR3 reads CAVAVATYEQYF. In DNA, the CDR3 is TGTGCCGTTGCGGTGGCTACATACGAGCAGTACTTC.

This clone was found a few times. CDR3 coding DNA: TGCGCCAGCAGCTTGGTGGGACTAGCAGACGAGCAGTACTTC. It translates to CASSLVGLADEQYF. The chain uses TRBV5-1 and TRBJ2-7, with 9 bases fitting TRBD2. The CDR3 consists of 14 residues. The junction had 3 bases not matched to a gene; V was cut back by 0 bases and J by 5 bases. Germline CDR1 reads SGHRS; CDR2 reads YFSETQ.

The rearrangement joins TRBV27 to TRBJ2-1, with 10 bases matching TRBD1. V lost 5 bases, J lost 8 bases, and 9 bases stayed unmatched. CDR3 size: 15 residues. The germline V gene has CDR1 MNHEY and CDR2 SMNVEV (reference sequence). CDR3 residues: CASSPDRGRLHEQFF. CDR3 coding DNA: TGTGCCAGCAGTCCAGACAGGGGGCGTTTGCATGAGCAGTTCTTC.

The genes are TRBV27 and TRBJ2-7; D gene unclear. Trimming shortened V by 6 bases and J by 5 bases, and 17 bases separated the two germline ends. From germline, CDR1 is MNHEY and CDR2 SMNVEV (reference sequence). The CDR3 covers 14 residues. CDR3 DNA sequence: TGTGCCAGCAGCCCCTCCGTTTCCTCGGACGAGCAGTACTTC. Its protein is CASSPSVSSDEQYF.

V is TRBV28 and J is TRBJ2-1, with a possible D match to TRBD2 (5 bases). With 5 bases removed from V and 8 bases from J, the gap between germline ends came to 22 bases. Germline CDR1 is MDHEN and CDR2 is SYDVKM. CDR3 length equals 16 residues. DNA of the CDR3: TGTGCCAGCAGTGGCCAGTTAAGGGAGTTGGGGTATGAGCAGTTCTTC. Its protein product is CASSGQLRELGYEQFF.

The rearrangement links TRBV27 to TRBJ2-1; 8 nucleotides match TRBD1. V shed 6 bases and J 3 bases; nucleotides not matched to a gene: 4. The CDR3 extends over 14 amino acids. The V gene's germline CDR1 is MNHEY and CDR2 SMNVEV (reference sequence). The CDR3 reads CASRQQGDYNEQFF. In DNA form, the CDR3 reads TGTGCCAGCAGGCAACAGGGGGACTACAATGAGCAGTTCTTC.

The V gene is TRBV5-1, the J gene TRBJ2-1; D is perhaps TRBD2 (6 bases). With 1 base removed from V and 2 bases from J, the gap between germline ends came to 10 bases. Per the germline V gene, CDR1 is SGHRS and CDR2 is YFSETQ. The CDR3 runs to 15 residues. The CDR3 sequence is CASSLLSGPYNEQFF. The CDR3 nucleotides are TGCGCCAGCAGCTTGTTAAGCGGGCCCTACAATGAGCAGTTCTTC.

This clone was counted only a few times. The chain couples TRBV27 to TRBJ2-1, with 8 bases aligning to TRBD2. Germline CDR1 reads MNHEY; CDR2 reads SMNVEV (reference sequence). The length of the CDR3 is 13 residues. V was clipped by 5 bases and J by 7 bases; unmatched bases: 4. DNA of the CDR3: TGTGCCAGCAGTCCAGCGGGAGTGAATGAGCAGTTCTTC. Its translation is CASSPAGVNEQFF.

The chain joins TRBV19 to TRBJ1-5, with D possibly matching TRBD1 (5 bases). Germline CDR1 LNHDA, CDR2 SQIVND (reference sequence). The CDR3 runs 14 residues. With 4 bases removed from V and 3 bases from J, the gap between germline ends came to 10 bases. The CDR3 region is CASSTGTHNQPQHF. In DNA form, the CDR3 reads TGTGCCAGTAGTACGGGGACGCACAATCAGCCCCAGCATTTT.

Regarding this clone: Other nucleotide sequences in the sample specify the same CDR3. The chain carries TRBV19 and TRBJ1-1; D unresolved. This CDR3 has 14 amino acids. V was cut by 3 bases and J by 0 bases, with 8 bases left in between. Germline CDR1 is LNHDA and CDR2 is SQIVND (reference sequence). The CDR3 reads CASSIGGLNTEAFF. As DNA, the CDR3 is TGTGCCAGTAGTATCGGAGGACTGAACACTGAAGCTTTCTTT.

This sequence joins TRBV28 and TRBJ2-7; possibly TRBD1 or TRBD2 for D (5 bases each). The CDR3 covers 14 residues. Per germline, CDR1 MDHEN and CDR2 SYDVKM. Trimming shortened V by 6 bases and J by 2 bases, and 14 bases separated the two germline ends. CDR3 DNA sequence: TGTGCCAGCAGCTTCTCCGGGACGACCTACGAGCAGTACTTC. As protein: CASSFSGTTYEQYF.

The chain is built from TRBV28 and TRBJ1-5; D may be TRBD1 (5 bases). Germline V CDR1 and CDR2: MDHEN, SYDVKM. The CDR3 is 15 amino acids. The ends were cut back, 8 bases at V and 4 bases at J, with 18 bases in the middle. CDR3 region: CASDPRQGRNQPQHF. For the CDR3, the DNA is TGTGCCAGCGACCCCCGGCAGGGAAGAAATCAGCCCCAGCATTTT.

The V call is TRBV19, the J call TRBJ1-5, with D perhaps matching TRBD1 (5 bases). The germline gives CDR1 LNHDA, CDR2 SQIVND (reference sequence). V lost 6 bases to trimming and J lost 0 bases, with 12 bases between them. The CDR3 is 15 amino acids. CDR3 nucleotide sequence: TGTGCCAGTAGCGACCAGGGCTATAGCAATCAGCCCCAGCATTTT. It yields the protein CASSDQGYSNQPQHF.

Within the sample, this clone is large. The chain employs TRBV7-8 and TRBJ2-7; either TRBD1 or TRBD2 may fit D (6 bases each). Trimming left V 4 bases short and J 3 bases short, with 19 bases between. The CDR3 contains 16 residues. The germline CDR1 and CDR2 sequences are SGHVS and FQNEAQ. The CDR3 protein is CASSSFGGLGYYEQYF. DNA for the CDR3: TGTGCCAGCAGCTCATTCGGGGGCCTAGGGTACTACGAGCAGTACTTC.

J is TRBJ2-2 and V is TRBV7-9; 10 bases map to TRBD1. V trimming: 5 bases; J trimming: 1 base; junction bases outside the gene matches: 7. The CDR3 has 17 amino acids. From germline, CDR1 is SEHNR and CDR2 FQNEAQ (reference sequence). In DNA, the CDR3 is TGTGCCAGCAGCCTCTGGACAGGGGGTCTGAACACCGGGGAGCTGTTTTTT. It specifies CASSLWTGGLNTGELFF. Looking up the rest from reference TRBV7-9 and TRBJ2-2 gives the full variable domain: DTGVSQNPRHKITKRGQNVTFRCDPISEHNRLYWYRQTLGQGPEFLTYFQNEAQLEKSRLLSDRFSAERPKGSFSTLEIQRTEQGDSAMYLCASSLWTGGLNTGELFFGEGSRLTVL.

The V call is TRBV28, the J call TRBJ2-7; 8 positions match TRBD2. The V gene end was trimmed by 5 bases and the J gene end by 7 bases; junction bases not matched to a gene: 10. Germline V gene data show CDR1 as MDHEN and CDR2 as SYDVKM. The CDR3 loop spans 14 amino acids. CDR3 protein: CASSTSGPSTEQYF. The DNA for the CDR3 is TGTGCCAGCAGTACTAGCGGACCCTCGACGGAGCAGTACTTC.

The V and J genes are TRBV7-8 and TRBJ2-7; D may be TRBD1 (5 bases). The CDR3 has 13 amino acids. Trimming cost V 6 bases and J 2 bases, with 11 bases left between them. The V gene's germline CDR1 is SGHVS and CDR2 FQNEAQ. The CDR3 sequence: CASSQGTPYEQYF. CDR3 coding DNA: TGTGCCAGCAGTCAGGGAACGCCCTACGAGCAGTACTTC. The full variable domain, in which reference TRBV7-8 and TRBJ2-7 provide the parts outside the CDR3, is GAGVSQSPRYKVAKRGQDVALRCDPISGHVSLFWYQQALGQGPEFLTYFQNEAQLDKSGLPSDRFFAERPEGSVSTLKIQRTQQEDSAVYLCASSQGTPYEQYFGPGTRLTVT.

The chain recombines TRBV28 with TRBJ2-7; a weak D match, TRBD2 (6 bases). Between the trimmed V and J ends, which lost 4 bases and 4 bases, there was a span of 11 bases. In germline, CDR1 is MDHEN, CDR2 SYDVKM. The CDR3 totals 13 residues. Here the CDR3 reads CASSYTGTYEQYF. The CDR3 coding sequence is TGTGCCAGCAGTTACACCGGGACTTACGAGCAGTACTTC.

This clone was observed a handful of times. This chain uses TRBV6-5 with TRBJ1-1, with 7 positions matching TRBD1. The CDR3 runs to 13 residues. Losses at the gene ends were 2 bases for V and 4 bases for J; bases not matched to a gene: 1. From germline, CDR1 is MNHEY and CDR2 SVGAGI. The CDR3 sequence: CASSYDRATEAFF. CDR3 sequence (DNA): TGTGCCAGCAGTTACGACAGGGCCACTGAAGCTTTCTTT.

With regard to this clone: The identical CDR3 is also encoded by other nucleotide sequences in the sample. The chain recombines TRBV19 with TRBJ2-2; D is perhaps TRBD1 (6 bases). The CDR3 consists of 14 residues. CDR1 and CDR2 from the germline V gene are LNHDA and SQIVND (reference sequence). Trimming took 6 bases from V and 3 from J, leaving 11 bases between them. CDR3 protein: CASSTTGYTGELFF. CDR3 DNA sequence: TGTGCCAGTAGCACGACAGGTTACACCGGGGAGCTGTTTTTT.

The gene calls are TRBV19 and TRBJ2-1; perhaps TRBD1 as D (5 bases). The germline CDR1 and CDR2 sequences are LNHDA and SQIVND (reference sequence). The V end was cut by 2 bases, the J end by 7 bases, with 9 bases between. The CDR3 is 13 amino acids. The CDR3 DNA reads as TGTGCCAGTAGTATAACGCAGGGTAATGAGCAGTTCTTC. Encoded protein: CASSITQGNEQFF.

The chain recombines TRBV7-6 with TRBJ2-2; D remains unclear. The germline V gene has CDR1 SGHVS and CDR2 FNYEAQ. CDR3 length: 12 residues. The ends were cut back, 5 bases at V and 7 bases at J, with 8 bases in the middle. Here the CDR3 reads CASSTHLGELFF. CDR3 nucleotides: TGTGCCAGCAGCACCCACCTCGGGGAGCTGTTTTTT.

The V gene is TRBV9, the J gene TRBJ1-1; D unclear. This CDR3 comprises 13 residues. The germline V gene encodes CDR1 SGDLS and CDR2 YYNGEE. Deletions cut 1 base from V and 4 bases from J, with 8 bases between. The CDR3 DNA follows: TGTGCCAGCAGCGTATCCCCCTCCACTGAAGCTTTCTTT. Its translation is CASSVSPSTEAFF.

Points on this clone: The same CDR3 arises from other DNA sequences in this sample as well. This chain links TRBV4-1 with TRBJ2-7; 10 nucleotides match TRBD1. The length of the CDR3 is 14 residues. Trimming took 3 bases from V and 4 from J; bases not matched to a gene: 3. Germline values: CDR1 MGHRA, CDR2 YSYEKL. The chain's CDR3 is CASSHPGQGYEQYF. The CDR3 bases are TGCGCCAGCAGCCACCCGGGACAGGGGTACGAGCAGTACTTC.

The gene calls are TRBV6-1 and TRBJ2-7; a weak D match, TRBD1 (5 bases). The V end was cut by 0 bases, the J end by 3 bases, with 9 bases between. CDR1 and CDR2 from the germline V gene are MNHNS and SASEGT. This CDR3 is built from 14 residues. The CDR3 DNA reads TGTGCCAGCAGTGAAGCAGGGGTTTACTACGAGCAGTACTTC. Protein product: CASSEAGVYYEQYF.

This chain connects TRBV28 to TRBJ1-1; TRBD1 matches at 9 bases. There are 18 residues in the CDR3. Trimming at V came to 1 base and at J to 5 bases, leaving 14 bases not matched to a gene. Germline CDR1 reads MDHEN; CDR2 reads SYDVKM. The CDR3 DNA reads as TGTGCCAGCAGTTTATCCATAACAGGGGGCCGGCGGGATACTGAAGCTTTCTTT. It specifies CASSLSITGGRRDTEAFF.

The chain carries TRBV4-1 and TRBJ2-3, with 10 nucleotides matching TRBD1. Germline V gene sequence: CDR1 MGHRA, CDR2 YSYEKL. CDR3 length equals 15 residues. V shed 3 bases and J 6 bases; nucleotides not matched to a gene: 6. For the CDR3, the DNA is TGCGCCAGCAGCCATCCCGGGACAGGGGAGGATACGCAGTATTTT. Protein sequence: CASSHPGTGEDTQYF.